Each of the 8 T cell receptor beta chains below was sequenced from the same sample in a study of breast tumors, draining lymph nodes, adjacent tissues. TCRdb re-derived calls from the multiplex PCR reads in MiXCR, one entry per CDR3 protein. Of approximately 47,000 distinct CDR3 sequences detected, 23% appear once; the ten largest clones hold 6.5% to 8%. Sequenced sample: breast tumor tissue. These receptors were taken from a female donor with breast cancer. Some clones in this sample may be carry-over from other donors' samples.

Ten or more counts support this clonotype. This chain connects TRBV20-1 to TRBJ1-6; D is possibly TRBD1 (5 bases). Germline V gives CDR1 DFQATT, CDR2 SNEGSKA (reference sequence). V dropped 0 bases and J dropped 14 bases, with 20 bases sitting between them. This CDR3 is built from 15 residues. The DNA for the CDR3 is TGCAGTGCTAGAGATGTCGACCGCCCGCGGGGGGCCCTCCACTTT. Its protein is CSARDVDRPRGALHF.

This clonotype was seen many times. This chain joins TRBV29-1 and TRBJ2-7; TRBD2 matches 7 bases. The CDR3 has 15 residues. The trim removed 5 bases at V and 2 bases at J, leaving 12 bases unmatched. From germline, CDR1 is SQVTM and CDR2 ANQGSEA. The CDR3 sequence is CSVWEGGEIPYEQYF. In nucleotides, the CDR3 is TGCAGCGTTTGGGAGGGTGGGGAAATTCCCTACGAGCAGTACTTC.

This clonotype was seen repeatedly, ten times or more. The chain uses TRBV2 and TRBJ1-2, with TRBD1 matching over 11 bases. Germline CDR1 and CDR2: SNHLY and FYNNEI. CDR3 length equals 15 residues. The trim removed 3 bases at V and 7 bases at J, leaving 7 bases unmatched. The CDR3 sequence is CASSDRTGGFSGYTF. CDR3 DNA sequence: TGTGCCAGCAGTGACCGGACAGGGGGCTTCTCTGGCTACACCTTC.

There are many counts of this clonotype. The CDR3 sequence is CASSLTVNYEQYF. The DNA of the CDR3 is TGTGCCAGCAGTCTGACAGTGAACTACGAGCAGTACTTC. This rearrangement joins TRBV2 to TRBJ2-7; tentative D call: TRBD1 (5 bases). The CDR3 totals 13 residues. Germline V gene sequence: CDR1 SNHLY, CDR2 FYNNEI. V was shortened by 5 bases and J by 3 bases, with 11 bases between the two germline ends.

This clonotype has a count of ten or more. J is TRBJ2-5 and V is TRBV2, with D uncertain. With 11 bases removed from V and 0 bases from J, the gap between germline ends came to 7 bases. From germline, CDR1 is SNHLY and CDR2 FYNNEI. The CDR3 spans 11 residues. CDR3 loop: CAVDNQETQYF. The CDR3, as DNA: TGTGCCGTTGACAACCAAGAGACCCAGTACTTC. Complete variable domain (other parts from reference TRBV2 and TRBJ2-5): EPEVTQTPSHQVTQMGQEVILRCVPISNHLYFYWYRQILGQKVEFLVSFYNNEISEKSEIFDDQFSVERPDGSNFTLKIRSTKLEDSAMYFCAVDNQETQYFGPGTRLLVL.

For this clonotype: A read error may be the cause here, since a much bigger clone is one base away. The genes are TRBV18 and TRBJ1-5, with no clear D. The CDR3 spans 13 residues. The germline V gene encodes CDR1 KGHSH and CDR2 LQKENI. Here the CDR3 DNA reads TGTGCCAGCTCAGCCATCGCCAATCAGCCCCGGCATTTT. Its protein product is CASSAIANQPRHF.

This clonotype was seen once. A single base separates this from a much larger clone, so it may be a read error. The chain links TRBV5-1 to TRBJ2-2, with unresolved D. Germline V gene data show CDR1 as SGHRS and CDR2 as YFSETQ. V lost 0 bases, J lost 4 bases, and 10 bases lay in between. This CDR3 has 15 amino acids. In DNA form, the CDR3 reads TGCGCCAGCAGCTTGGTTGGACGGAGCACCGGGGAGCTGTTTTTT. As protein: CASSLVGRSTGELFF. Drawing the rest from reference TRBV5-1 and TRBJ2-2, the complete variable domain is KAGVTQTPRYLIKTRGQQVTLSCSPISGHRSVSWYQQTPGQGLQFLFEYFSETQRNKGNFPGRFSGRQFSNSRSEMNVSTLELGDSALYLCASSLVGRSTGELFFGEGSRLTVL.

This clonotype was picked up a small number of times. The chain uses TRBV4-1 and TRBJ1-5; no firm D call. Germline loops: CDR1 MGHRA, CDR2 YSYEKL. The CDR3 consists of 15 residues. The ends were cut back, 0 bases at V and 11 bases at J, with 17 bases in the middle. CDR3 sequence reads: CASSQDVGVRTAQHF. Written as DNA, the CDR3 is TGCGCCAGCAGCCAAGATGTCGGGGTACGGACCGCCCAGCATTTT.